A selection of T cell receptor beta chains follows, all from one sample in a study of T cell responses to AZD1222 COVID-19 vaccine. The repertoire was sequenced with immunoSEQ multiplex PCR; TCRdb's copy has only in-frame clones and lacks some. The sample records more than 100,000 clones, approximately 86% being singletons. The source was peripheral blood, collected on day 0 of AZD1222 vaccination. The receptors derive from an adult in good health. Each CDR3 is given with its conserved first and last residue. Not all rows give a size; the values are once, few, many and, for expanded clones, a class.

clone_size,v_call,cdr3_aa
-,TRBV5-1,CASSPGTQGAGNEQFF
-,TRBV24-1,CATSGGRGAFF
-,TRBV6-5,CASSYSLQTGELFF
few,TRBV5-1,CASSSSGTPRLRGSTDTQYF
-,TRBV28,CASRPANTGELFF
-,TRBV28,CASRTQGLSNQPQHF
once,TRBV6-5,CASSLGQNQPQHF
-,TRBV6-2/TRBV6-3,CASSYLDEQYF
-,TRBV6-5,CASTDRGGEQYF
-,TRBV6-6,CASSKPGINYGYTF